The 13 T cell receptor beta chains listed next were all sequenced from one sample in a study of blood T cell repertoires in COVID-19. Here immunoSEQ multiplex PCR was the method, and the copy in TCRdb shows in-frame clones only, minus some. The sample holds 250,000 to 300,000 clones, 70% to 90% seen once. Sequencing was performed on peripheral blood. The receptors were gathered from a woman between 40 and 55 years old who had recovered from COVID-19.

The rearrangement links TRBV6-2 or TRBV6-3 to TRBJ1-2; no firm D call. Trimming took off 0 bases at V and 8 bases at J, with 13 bases between the two ends. Germline CDR1 is MNHEY and CDR2 is SVGEGT. CDR3 length: 14 amino acids. The chain's CDR3 is CASSYSLEGYGYTF. Written as DNA, the CDR3 is TGTGCCAGCAGTTACTCGTTGGAGGGTTACGGCTACACCTTC.

The chain links TRBV9 to TRBJ1-3; D remains unclear. The CDR3 is made up of 17 amino acids. The V end was cut by 1 base, the J end by 0 bases, with 14 bases between. CDR1 and CDR2 from the germline V gene are SGDLS and YYNGEE. The CDR3 sequence is CASSVRGQAISGNTIYF. As DNA, the CDR3 is TGTGCCAGCAGCGTACGGGGTCAGGCCATCTCTGGAAACACCATATATTTT. The full variable domain, rest sourced from reference TRBV9 and TRBJ1-3, is DSGVTQTPKHLITATGQRVTLRCSPRSGDLSVYWYQQSLDQGLQFLIQYYNGEERAKGNILERFSAQQFPDLHSELNLSSLELGDSALYFCASSVRGQAISGNTIYFGEGSWLTVV.

The chain links TRBV11-2 to TRBJ2-1, with 7 bases fitting TRBD2. CDR3 length: 17 residues. CDR1 is SGHAT, CDR2 FQNNGV, per germline. V lost 4 bases and J lost 4; bases outside the gene matches: 13. CDR3 loop: CASSSRGEAAWYNEQFF. In nucleotides, the CDR3 is TGTGCCAGCAGCTCCCGGGGGGAGGCGGCTTGGTACAATGAGCAGTTCTTC.

The genes are TRBV24-1 and TRBJ1-5; 10 bases align to TRBD1. CDR3 length: 14 residues. Germline values: CDR1 KGHDR, CDR2 SFDVKD. The V segment lost 4 bases and the J segment 10 bases; nucleotides outside the gene matches: 6. This chain's CDR3 is CATSDRDRGRPQHF. CDR3 nucleotides: TGTGCCACCAGTGACAGGGACAGGGGCCGACCCCAGCATTTT.

In DNA, the CDR3 is TGTGCCTGGAGTCTCGGGTGGCCCCCCGGGGAGCTGTTTTTT. This encodes CAWSLGWPPGELFF. The J gene is TRBJ2-2, the V gene TRBV30; unclear D gene. V was pared by 2 bases and J by 6 bases, with 13 bases between. The CDR3 loop spans 14 amino acids. Germline V gives CDR1 GTSNPN, CDR2 SVGIG (reference sequence).

The chain is built from TRBV15 and TRBJ2-7, with D possibly being TRBD2 (6 bases). The CDR3 has 14 residues. Germline-derived CDR1 and CDR2 are LNHNV and YYDKDF (reference sequence). Trimming left V 2 bases short and J 3 bases short, with 11 bases between. CDR3 nucleotides: TGTGCCACCAGCAGACCCGGGGGAAGCTACGAGCAGTACTTC. Translating it yields CATSRPGGSYEQYF. Variable domain in full (rest from reference TRBV15 and TRBJ2-7): DAMVIQNPRYQVTQFGKPVTLSCSQTLNHNVMYWYQQKSSQAPKLLFHYYDKDFNNEADTPDNFQSRRPNTSFCFLDIRSPGLGDTAMYLCATSRPGGSYEQYFGPGTRLTVT.

As to this clone: The junction and the germline gene differ at one end; a read error may be behind it. This chain links TRBV28 with TRBJ2-5, with 9 bases that match TRBD1. Germline CDR1 is MDHEN and CDR2 is SYDVKM. The CDR3 has 14 residues. CDR3 loop: CASSSRNRGLNPNF. CDR3 DNA: TGTGCCAGCAGTTCCCGAAACAGGGGGCTTAACCCCAACTTC.

This clone was observed a single time. This chain uses TRBV7-9 with TRBJ1-1; D remains unclear. V was pared by 3 bases and J by 2 bases, with 10 bases between. This CDR3 is 14 amino acids long. In germline, CDR1 is SEHNR, CDR2 FQNEAQ (reference sequence). CDR3 protein: CASSLGRANTEAFF. The CDR3 DNA follows: TGTGCCAGCAGCTTGGGCAGAGCTAACACTGAAGCTTTCTTT. Complete variable domain (other parts from reference TRBV7-9 and TRBJ1-1): DTGVSQNPRHKITKRGQNVTFRCDPISEHNRLYWYRQTLGQGPEFLTYFQNEAQLEKSRLLSDRFSAERPKGSFSTLEIQRTEQGDSAMYLCASSLGRANTEAFFGQGTRLTVV.

J is TRBJ2-7 and V is TRBV15; 15 bases match TRBD2. The CDR3 totals 19 residues. Trimming removed 3 bases from V and 4 bases from J; junction bases left unmatched: 13. Germline CDR1 LNHNV, CDR2 YYDKDF (reference sequence). The CDR3 DNA is TGTGCCACCAGCAGGAGATCCGGACTAGCGGGAGGGCCTGGTTACGAGCAGTACTTC. This codes for CATSRRSGLAGGPGYEQYF.

CDR3: CSVAYTDTQYF. The DNA for the CDR3 is TGCAGCGTTGCCTACACAGATACGCAGTATTTT. The V and J genes are TRBV29-1 and TRBJ2-3; D remains unclear. The CDR3 consists of 11 residues. Trimming removed 4 bases at V and 2 bases at J, with 4 bases between. Germline values: CDR1 SQVTM, CDR2 ANQGSEA.

A few counts support this clone. The V call is TRBV9, the J call TRBJ2-1; unclear D gene. Germline CDR1 SGDLS, CDR2 YYNGEE. The CDR3 sequence is 15 residues long. V gave up 0 bases and J gave up 4 bases, with 11 bases separating them. The CDR3 DNA sequence: TGTGCCAGCAGCGTAGGCCTCCGAGGTTACAATGAGCAGTTCTTC. It encodes CASSVGLRGYNEQFF.

The chain has TRBV3-1 (or the pseudogene TRBV3-2) and TRBJ1-1; 11 bases match TRBD1. Looked up from germline, CDR1 is LGHDT and CDR2 is YNNKEL (reference sequence). Germline trimming cut 4 bases from V and 2 bases from J; bases unmatched to any gene: 6. The CDR3 has 16 amino acids. CDR3 loop: CASSPRRTGGNTEAFF. The CDR3 region has the DNA TGTGCCAGCAGCCCCCGCCGGACAGGGGGCAACACTGAAGCTTTCTTT.

This clone was recorded only once. This chain links TRBV9 with TRBJ1-4; 7 bases map to TRBD1. V lost 0 bases, J lost 0 bases, and 2 bases stayed unmatched. Germline CDR1 is SGDLS and CDR2 is YYNGEE. CDR3 size: 16 residues. Here the CDR3 reads CASSVATGATNEKLFF. CDR3 bases: TGTGCCAGCAGCGTAGCTACAGGGGCAACTAATGAAAAACTGTTTTTT.